This T cell receptor (beta chain) derives from a study of cytomegalovirus exposure and HLA in healthy donors. The PCR made use of 60 Vbeta and 13 Jbeta primers. Measured with immunoSEQ multiplex PCR; TCRdb has only the in-frame clones, and not every one. Of 120,000 to 150,000 clones listed, roughly 80% are singletons. There are 15 residues in the CDR3. Germline V gives CDR1 LNHDA, CDR2 SQIVND (reference sequence). Deletions cut 3 bases from V and 4 bases from J, with 13 bases between. The receptor was derived from a woman between 40 and 50 years old in good health and CMV-seropositive. The chain joins TRBV19 to TRBJ2-1; weak D call: TRBD1 (5 bases). Sequencing input: PBMCs. The CDR3 DNA reads TGTGCCAGTAGTATCCCCAGAAGGGGTTACAATGAGCAGTTCTTC. This gives the protein CASSIPRRGYNEQFF.